Listed below are T cell receptor beta chains from one sample, sequenced in a study of CD4 T cells in relation to SARS-CoV-2 and coronaviruses. Sequenced by immunoSEQ multiplex PCR; TCRdb stores in-frame clones only, minus some. Found here are under 20,000 clones, 70% to 85% of them singletons; the top ten hold around 28%. Which antigens these TCRs recognize remains unknown. Material: CD4+ T cells from PBMCs, cultured in vitro. Source of these receptors: a human donor in good health. Each CDR3 is given with its conserved first and last residue. A D gene is named only where the DNA matches it firmly. Only part of the rows carry a size: once, few, many, or a class if the clone is expanded.

CDR3nt	CDR3aa	d_gene	v_gene	j_gene	abundance
TGTGCCAGCAGCTTACTGGCGGGAGTGGTGAATGAGCAGTTCTTC	CASSLLAGVVNEQFF	TRBD2	TRBV7-6	TRBJ2-1	.
TGTGCCAGTAGTAACCTGGGACTAGCGGGAAACGAGCAGTACTTC	CASSNLGLAGNEQYF	TRBD2	TRBV19	TRBJ2-7	.
TGTGCCAGCAGTAAGGGGACAGGCCAAGAGACCCAGTACTTC	CASSKGTGQETQYF	TRBD1	TRBV6-2/TRBV6-3	TRBJ2-5	.
TGTGCCAGCAGTTTATCCCTCCAGGGGAGCGCGGGTTACTACGAGCAGTACTTC	CASSLSLQGSAGYYEQYF	.	TRBV27	TRBJ2-7	.
TGCGCCAGCAGCCGACGCTCCAACCCAGACGACGAGCAGTACTTC	CASSRRSNPDDEQYF	.	TRBV5-1	TRBJ2-7	.
TGTGCCAGCAGCCCTCTTGCGGGGTCGGGAAACACCATATATTTT	CASSPLAGSGNTIYF	.	TRBV7-9	TRBJ1-3	few
TGTGCCAGTAGGGTAACTGGCACTAGCTCCTACAATGAGCAGTTCTTC	CASRVTGTSSYNEQFF	.	TRBV19	TRBJ2-1	few
TGTGCCAGCAGCCCCGGTGGCCAACGCCGTTCCGAGCAGTACTTC	CASSPGGQRRSEQYF	.	TRBV7-2	TRBJ2-7	few
TGTGCCAGCTCACCTGATATTAGCGGGAGTTTGGGTGAGCAGTTCTTC	CASSPDISGSLGEQFF	TRBD2	TRBV18	TRBJ2-1	.
TGTGCCAGCTCACCCAGGGAGGACGCTGGAAACACCATATATTTT	CASSPREDAGNTIYF	.	TRBV18	TRBJ1-3	.
TGTGCCACCCGGACGACAGGGCGAAGCAATCAGCCCCAGCATTTT	CATRTTGRSNQPQHF	TRBD1	TRBV19	TRBJ1-5	.
TGTGCCAGCCAAGGACTAGCGGGATCCTACGAGCAGTACTTC	CASQGLAGSYEQYF	TRBD2	TRBV6-5	TRBJ2-7	once
TGTGCCAGCAGCCAGAGGGTAAATCAGCCCCAGCATTTT	CASSQRVNQPQHF	.	TRBV3-1/TRBV3-2	TRBJ1-5	few
TGTGCCAGCAGGTTGACAGGGATGAACACTGAAGCTTTCTTT	CASRLTGMNTEAFF	TRBD1	TRBV27	TRBJ1-1	few
TGTGCCAGCAGTGAACGGCAGGGGACCTACGAGCAGTACTTC	CASSERQGTYEQYF	.	TRBV6-1	TRBJ2-7	.
TGCGCCAGCAGCTTGGGCTCCCTTAATAATGAAAAACTGTTTTTT	CASSLGSLNNEKLFF	.	TRBV5-1	TRBJ1-4	.
TGTGCCAGCAGCTTAGTGGCTAGCGGGGGCACAGATACGCAGTATTTT	CASSLVASGGTDTQYF	TRBD2	TRBV7-2	TRBJ2-3	.
TGTGCCACCAGTGATTTCAGACCCGACAGGGGGCAAGAGACCCAGTACTTC	CATSDFRPDRGQETQYF	TRBD1	TRBV24-1	TRBJ2-5	.
TGTGCCAGCAGTTTAGGGTTTCTTCAGGCCAACGAGCAGTTCTTC	CASSLGFLQANEQFF	.	TRBV27	TRBJ2-1	few
TGTGCCAGCAGTATTAGCGGGTCTACCTACGAGCAGTACTTC	CASSISGSTYEQYF	TRBD2	TRBV6-5	TRBJ2-7	.
TGCGCCAGCAGCTTGGGCCCCGAGGGTGAAAAACTGTTTTTT	CASSLGPEGEKLFF	.	TRBV5-1	TRBJ1-4	.
TGTGCCAGCAGTCCAGGACAGGGGTTTAAGCAGTTCTTC	CASSPGQGFKQFF	TRBD1	TRBV12-3/TRBV12-4	TRBJ2-1	.
TGTGCCAGCTCACCACCCTCCGGACCTGGAAACACCATATATTTT	CASSPPSGPGNTIYF	.	TRBV18	TRBJ1-3	.